The following is a T cell receptor (beta chain) sequence with its context. Antigen unknown. The junction and the germline gene differ at one end; a read error may be behind it. With 60 Vbeta and 13 Jbeta primers, the PCR was carried out. Sequencing used immunoSEQ multiplex PCR; TCRdb keeps in-frame clones, though not all of them. The data show about 130,000 clones, over 9.5% seen once. The data derive from a study of cytomegalovirus exposure and HLA in healthy donors. Findings and caveats of the study: With high specificity and sensitivity, the classifier reportedly diagnosed cytomegalovirus status. In a later analysis, HLA-associated beta chains showed higher expansion and lower generation probabilities than comparable chains.

Healthy bone marrow donors made up the donors. CDR1 SQVTM and CDR2 ANQGSEA come from the germline V gene. The CDR3 spans 14 residues. This chain uses TRBV29-1 with TRBJ2-3; D is possibly TRBD2 (5 bases). The receptor's source is a woman aged 18-35 years in good health and CMV-seropositive. Specimen: PBMCs. This chain's CDR3 is CSVGGFRPTDAQYF. DNA of the CDR3: TGCAGCGTCGGAGGTTTTCGACCAACAGATGCGCAGTATTTT.